These T cell receptor beta chains were read from a single sample in a study of early T cells in non-severe SARS-CoV-2 infection. TCRdb reprocessed the 5' RACE reads with MiXCR, giving one entry per CDR3 protein. The sample contains 97,000 or so distinct CDR3 sequences, more than 9.5% of which appear only once. The sequenced sample was whole blood, obtained at baseline. The receptors derive from an adult who was a healthcare worker with PCR-confirmed SARS-CoV-2 infection or an uninfected control (not recorded which). Both conserved end residues are part of each CDR3. The order of the fields is J gene, V gene, clone size, D gene, CDR3 protein, CDR3 DNA. D genes are given only for firm matches. Not all rows give a size; the values are once, few, many and, for expanded clones, a class.

TRBJ2-7,TRBV27,few,TRBD2,CASSLSIGRGAYEQYF,TGTGCCAGCAGTTTATCGATTGGGCGGGGGGCCTACGAGCAGTACTTC
TRBJ1-3,TRBV20-1,few,TRBD1,CSAREGQGGSGNTIYF,TGCAGTGCTAGAGAGGGACAGGGCGGCTCTGGAAACACCATATATTTT
TRBJ2-2,TRBV19,once,-,CASSILDSRDGAGELFF,TGTGCCAGTAGTATCCTGGATAGCAGGGATGGCGCCGGGGAGCTGTTTTTT
TRBJ1-4,TRBV3-1,few,-,CASGEWADLFF,TGTGCCAGCGGGGAATGGGCTGACCTGTTTTTT
TRBJ1-3,TRBV30,-,-,CASTPGEGNTIYF,TGTGCCTCTACCCCGGGAGAAGGAAACACCATATATTTT
TRBJ1-6,TRBV5-1,few,-,CASSLEQTNSPLHF,TGCGCCAGCAGCTTGGAACAGACGAATTCACCCCTCCACTTT
TRBJ2-2,TRBV7-6,few,-,CASSFERVGNTGELFF,TGTGCCAGCAGCTTTGAGAGGGTCGGCAACACCGGGGAGCTGTTTTTT
TRBJ1-2,TRBV24-1,few,-,CATSDSYNYGYTF,TGTGCCACCAGTGATTCCTACAACTATGGCTACACCTTC
TRBJ1-3,TRBV6-2/TRBV6-3,few,TRBD1,CASRTTGANTIYF,TGTGCCAGCAGGACGACAGGGGCGAACACCATATATTTT
TRBJ2-7,TRBV20-1,-,-,CSATAAGNYEQYF,TGCAGTGCAACCGCGGCAGGGAACTACGAGCAGTACTTC
TRBJ2-7,TRBV7-9,few,TRBD1,CASSWRDRPYEQYF,TGTGCCAGCAGCTGGAGGGACAGGCCCTACGAGCAGTACTTC
TRBJ1-4,TRBV7-9,-,-,CASMFSPDSRTTGEKLFF,TGTGCCAGCATGTTTTCCCCGGACAGCAGGACGACGGGGGAAAAACTGTTTTTT
TRBJ2-2,TRBV27,-,TRBD1,CASSSLLGTGENTGELFF,TGTGCCAGCAGTTCCTTGTTGGGGACAGGGGAGAACACCGGGGAGCTGTTTTTT
TRBJ1-4,TRBV5-4,few,TRBD1,CASSRRMTGGREKLFF,TGTGCCAGCAGCAGGAGGATGACAGGGGGCAGGGAAAAACTGTTTTTT
TRBJ2-3,TRBV19,few,-,CASSDRDTTDTQYF,TGTGCCAGTAGTGACCGGGATACCACAGATACGCAGTATTTT
TRBJ1-2,TRBV7-8,many,-,CASSGQQGLPPQTF,TGTGCCAGCAGTGGCCAACAGGGCCTCCCTCCCCAGACCTTC
TRBJ2-7,TRBV10-3,few,-,CAISSSYEQYF,TGTGCCATCAGCAGCTCCTACGAGCAGTACTTC
TRBJ2-1,TRBV14,many,TRBD2,CASSHALAGASYNEQFF,TGTGCCAGCAGCCATGCCTTGGCGGGAGCTTCCTACAATGAGCAGTTCTTC
TRBJ2-2,TRBV5-1,-,TRBD1,CASSVGQGNTGELFF,TGCGCCAGCAGCGTGGGACAGGGAAACACCGGGGAGCTGTTTTTT
TRBJ2-7,TRBV20-1,many,TRBD2,CSAVAGGFYEQYF,TGCAGTGCGGTAGCGGGGGGTTTCTACGAGCAGTACTTC
TRBJ2-5,TRBV10-1,-,TRBD2,CASRPGTSGSQETQYF,TGCGCCAGCAGACCCGGGACTAGCGGGAGTCAAGAGACCCAGTACTTC
TRBJ2-1,TRBV2,-,TRBD1,CASSQEGTGAYNEQFF,TGTGCCAGCAGCCAAGAAGGGACAGGGGCCTACAATGAGCAGTTCTTC
TRBJ1-2,TRBV5-5,once,-,CASSLITGADYGYTF,TGTGCCAGCAGCTTGATTACAGGCGCGGACTATGGCTACACCTTC
TRBJ1-4,TRBV7-2,-,-,CASSPLGGKNEKLFF,TGTGCCAGCAGCCCCCTGGGAGGCAAGAATGAAAAACTGTTTTTT
TRBJ2-1,TRBV20-1,-,TRBD1,CSVPQGAGNEQFF,TGCAGTGTGCCACAGGGGGCGGGAAATGAGCAGTTCTTC
TRBJ2-7,TRBV4-1,once,-,CASSQETGSSYEQYF,TGCGCCAGCAGCCAAGAGACGGGAAGCTCCTACGAGCAGTACTTC
TRBJ1-2,TRBV5-1,few,TRBD1,CASSPGQDPYGYTF,TGCGCCAGCAGCCCGGGACAGGACCCCTATGGCTACACCTTC
TRBJ2-4,TRBV10-3,-,TRBD1,CAISLGTGKNIQYF,TGTGCCATCAGCTTAGGGACAGGGAAAAACATTCAGTACTTC
TRBJ2-5,TRBV4-2,few,-,CASSQASSWGETQYF,TGTGCCAGCAGCCAGGCCTCTAGCTGGGGGGAGACCCAGTACTTC
TRBJ1-1,TRBV19,many,-,CATSPQVATEAFF,TGTGCCACATCCCCTCAGGTGGCCACTGAAGCTTTCTTT